The present T cell receptor beta chain was sequenced within a study of CD4 and CD8 cells across lung adenocarcinoma regions. The germline gives CDR1 SGHTA, CDR2 FQGNSA. The CDR3 runs 14 residues. Trimming pared 5 bases from V and 2 bases from J, leaving 12 bases between. TCRdb called the PCR reads again in MiXCR, with one record for every CDR3 protein. The table records some 25,000 distinct CDR3 sequences, approximately 51% of them present only once. The V and J genes are TRBV7-2 and TRBJ2-5, with D perhaps TRBD1 or TRBD2 (5 bases each). Sequencing was done on a sample of CD8+ T cells from the center of a lung tumor. The TCR was taken from a male donor with lung adenocarcinoma. The CD4 and CD8 labels of this study may be unreliable. The CDR3 region is CASSPGPAQETQYF. In nucleotides, the CDR3 is TGTGCCAGCAGCCCGGGACCCGCTCAAGAGACCCAGTACTTC.